This T cell receptor (beta chain) is from a study of T cell responses to AZD1222 COVID-19 vaccine. The method was immunoSEQ multiplex PCR; TCRdb's version includes in-frame clones alone and lacks a portion of them. Of 150,000 or so clones listed, around 90% are singletons. Trimming removed 6 bases from V and 2 bases from J, with 13 bases in between. Germline CDR1 and CDR2: MNHEY and SVGAGI. The CDR3 runs 14 residues. Findings and limits, study-wide: Along spike, vaccine-associated CD4 TCRs were found throughout, with dominance at 160-218 and 743-854.

Regarding this clone: Its cognate antigen is unknown.

This specimen was peripheral blood, taken 28 days after the second AZD1222 dose. The rearrangement uses TRBV6-5 and TRBJ1-2; D might be TRBD1 (6 bases). The TCR was taken from an adult who received the AZD1222 COVID-19 vaccine. CDR3 DNA sequence: TGTGCCAGCAGCTCAACAGGGCCGAACTATGGCTACACCTTC. Protein: CASSSTGPNYGYTF.